Reported below is one T cell receptor beta chain. Its specificity is unknown. This record comes from a study of T cell responses to AZD1222 COVID-19 vaccine. Study results and caveats: Spike-specific TCR breadth and depth grew following two AZD1222 doses.

Profiling relied on immunoSEQ multiplex PCR, and the TCRdb table lists in-frame clones only, not all of them. The repertoire holds about 190,000 clones, roughly 93% seen once, with 0.99% in the top ten. From germline, CDR1 is MNHEY and CDR2 SVGEGT. The CDR3 extends over 16 amino acids. The ends were cut back, 0 bases at V and 8 bases at J, with 19 bases in the middle. The chain has TRBV6-2 or TRBV6-3 and TRBJ1-2, with D perhaps matching TRBD1 (5 bases). Sequences were derived from peripheral blood, sampled on day 0 of AZD1222 vaccination. The receptor's source is an adult in good health. The chain's CDR3 is CASSYSSQGPRSGYTF. CDR3 DNA: TGTGCCAGCAGTTACTCGAGTCAGGGCCCCCGGTCGGGCTACACCTTC.